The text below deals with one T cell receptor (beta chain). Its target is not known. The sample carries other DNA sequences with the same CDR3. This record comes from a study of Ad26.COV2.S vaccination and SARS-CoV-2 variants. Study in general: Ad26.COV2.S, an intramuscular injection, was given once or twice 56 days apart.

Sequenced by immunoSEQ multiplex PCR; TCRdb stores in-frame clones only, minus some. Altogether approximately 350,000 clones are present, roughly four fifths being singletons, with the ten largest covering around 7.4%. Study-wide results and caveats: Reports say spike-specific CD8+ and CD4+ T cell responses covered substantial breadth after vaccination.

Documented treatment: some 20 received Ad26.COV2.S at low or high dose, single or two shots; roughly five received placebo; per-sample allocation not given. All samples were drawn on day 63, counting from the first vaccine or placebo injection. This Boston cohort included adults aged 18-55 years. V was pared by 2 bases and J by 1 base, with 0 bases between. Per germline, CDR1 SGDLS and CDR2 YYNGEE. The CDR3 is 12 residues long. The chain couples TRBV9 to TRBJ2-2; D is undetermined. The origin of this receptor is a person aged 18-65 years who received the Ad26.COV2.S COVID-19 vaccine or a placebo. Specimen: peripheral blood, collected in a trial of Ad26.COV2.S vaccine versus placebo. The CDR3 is CASSVNTGELFF. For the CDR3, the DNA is TGTGCCAGCAGCGTGAACACCGGGGAGCTGTTTTTT.